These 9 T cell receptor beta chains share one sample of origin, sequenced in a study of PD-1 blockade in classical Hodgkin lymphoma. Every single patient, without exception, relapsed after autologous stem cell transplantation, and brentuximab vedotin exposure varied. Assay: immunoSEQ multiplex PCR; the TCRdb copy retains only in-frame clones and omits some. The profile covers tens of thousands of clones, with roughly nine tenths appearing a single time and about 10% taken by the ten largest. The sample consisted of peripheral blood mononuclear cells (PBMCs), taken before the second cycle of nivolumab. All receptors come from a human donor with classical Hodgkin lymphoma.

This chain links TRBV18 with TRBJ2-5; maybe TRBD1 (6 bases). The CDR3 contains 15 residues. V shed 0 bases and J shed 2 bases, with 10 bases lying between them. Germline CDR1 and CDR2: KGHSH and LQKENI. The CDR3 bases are TGTGCCAGCTCACCACCGCCAGGGGCGCAAGAGACCCAGTACTTC. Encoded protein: CASSPPPGAQETQYF. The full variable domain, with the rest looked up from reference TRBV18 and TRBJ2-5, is NAGVMQNPRHLVRRRGQEARLRCSPMKGHSHVYWYRQLPEEGLKFMVYLQKENIIDESGMPKERFSAEFPKEGPSILRIQQVVRGDSAAYFCASSPPPGAQETQYFGPGTRLLVL.

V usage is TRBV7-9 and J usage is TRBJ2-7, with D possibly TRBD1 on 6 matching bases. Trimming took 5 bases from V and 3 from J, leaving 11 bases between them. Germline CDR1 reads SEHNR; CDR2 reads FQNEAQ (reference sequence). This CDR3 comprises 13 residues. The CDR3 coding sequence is TGTGCCAGCAGCCAGACAGGCCACTACGAGCAGTACTTC. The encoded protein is CASSQTGHYEQYF.

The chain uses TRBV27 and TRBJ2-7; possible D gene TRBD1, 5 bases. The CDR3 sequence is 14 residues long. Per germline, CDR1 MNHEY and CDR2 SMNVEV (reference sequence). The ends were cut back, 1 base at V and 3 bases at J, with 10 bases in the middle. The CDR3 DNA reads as TGTGCCAGCAGTTTATGGGGCGGCGGCTACGAGCAGTACTTC. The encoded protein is CASSLWGGGYEQYF.

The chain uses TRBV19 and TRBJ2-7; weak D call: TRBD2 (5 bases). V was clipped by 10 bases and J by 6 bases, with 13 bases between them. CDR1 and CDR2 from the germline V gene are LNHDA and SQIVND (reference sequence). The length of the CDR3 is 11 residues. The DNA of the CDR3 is TGTGCCACGACTACGGGCGGCGAGCAGTACTTC. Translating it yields CATTTGGEQYF.

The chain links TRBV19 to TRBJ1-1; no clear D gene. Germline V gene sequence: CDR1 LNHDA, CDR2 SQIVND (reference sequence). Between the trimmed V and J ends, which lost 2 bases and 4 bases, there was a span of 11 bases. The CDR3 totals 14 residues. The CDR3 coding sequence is TGTGCCAGTAGTATATATTCTGAGGGCACTGAAGCTTTCTTT. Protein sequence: CASSIYSEGTEAFF. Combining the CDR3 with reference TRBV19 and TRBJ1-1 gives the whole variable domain DGGITQSPKYLFRKEGQNVTLSCEQNLNHDAMYWYRQDPGQGLRLIYYSQIVNDFQKGDIAEGYSVSREKKESFPLTVTSAQKNPTAFYLCASSIYSEGTEAFFGQGTRLTVV.

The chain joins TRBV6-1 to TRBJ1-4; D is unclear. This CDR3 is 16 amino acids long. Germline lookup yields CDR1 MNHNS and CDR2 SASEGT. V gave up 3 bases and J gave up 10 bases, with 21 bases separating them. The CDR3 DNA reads TGTGCCAGCAGTGACCAAACGGGCTCACCTCGCGGAAAACTGTTTTTT. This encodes CASSDQTGSPRGKLFF.

CDR3 coding DNA: TGTGCCAGCCGGGTCGGCAGCGTCAATCAGCCCCAGCATTTT. The encoded protein is CASRVGSVNQPQHF. The J gene is TRBJ1-5, the V gene TRBV6-1; no definite D call. The germline V gene has CDR1 MNHNS and CDR2 SASEGT. The CDR3 spans 14 residues. Trimming pared 8 bases from V and 3 bases from J, leaving 14 bases between.

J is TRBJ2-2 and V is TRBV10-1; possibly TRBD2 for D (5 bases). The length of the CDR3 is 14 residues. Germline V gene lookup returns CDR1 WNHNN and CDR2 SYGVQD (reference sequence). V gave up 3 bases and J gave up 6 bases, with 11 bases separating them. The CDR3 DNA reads TGCGCCAGCAGTGACCGGAGGACCCCCGGGGAGCTGTTTTTT. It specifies CASSDRRTPGELFF.

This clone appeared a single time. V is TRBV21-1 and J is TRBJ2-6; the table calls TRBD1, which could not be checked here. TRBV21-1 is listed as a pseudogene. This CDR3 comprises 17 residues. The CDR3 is CASSKRQGASGANVLTF. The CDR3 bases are TGTGCCAGCAGCAAGCGCCAGGGGGCGTCGGGGGCCAACGTCCTGACTTTC.